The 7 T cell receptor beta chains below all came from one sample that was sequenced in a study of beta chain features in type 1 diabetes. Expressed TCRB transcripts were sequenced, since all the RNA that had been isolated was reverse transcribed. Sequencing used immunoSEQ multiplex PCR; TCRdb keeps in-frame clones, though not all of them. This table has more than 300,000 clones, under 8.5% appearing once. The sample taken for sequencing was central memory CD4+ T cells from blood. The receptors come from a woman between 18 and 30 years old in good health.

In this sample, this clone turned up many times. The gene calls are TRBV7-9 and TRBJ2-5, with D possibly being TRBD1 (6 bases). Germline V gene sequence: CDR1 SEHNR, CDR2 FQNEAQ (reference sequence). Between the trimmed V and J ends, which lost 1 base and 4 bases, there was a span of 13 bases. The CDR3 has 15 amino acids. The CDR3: CASSLGGQARETQYF. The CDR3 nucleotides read TGTGCCAGCAGCTTAGGGGGACAAGCGCGAGAGACCCAGTACTTC.

The CDR3 DNA reads as TGTGCCAGCAGCTTAGATCAACGGGTGGGACTAGCGGGAGCCAATGAGCAGTTCTTC. The encoded protein is CASSLDQRVGLAGANEQFF. The chain carries TRBV7-3 and TRBJ2-1; 14 bases are a match to TRBD2. The CDR3 is 19 residues long. Germline-derived CDR1 and CDR2 are SGHTA and FQGTGA. V lost 2 bases and J lost 6; bases outside the gene matches: 12.

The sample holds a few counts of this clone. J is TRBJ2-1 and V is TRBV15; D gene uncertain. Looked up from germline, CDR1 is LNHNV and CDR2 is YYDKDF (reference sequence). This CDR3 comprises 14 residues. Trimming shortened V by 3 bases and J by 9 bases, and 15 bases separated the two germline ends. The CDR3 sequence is CATSSEVGFGEQFF. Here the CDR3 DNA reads TGTGCCACCAGCAGTGAGGTGGGATTTGGTGAGCAGTTCTTC.

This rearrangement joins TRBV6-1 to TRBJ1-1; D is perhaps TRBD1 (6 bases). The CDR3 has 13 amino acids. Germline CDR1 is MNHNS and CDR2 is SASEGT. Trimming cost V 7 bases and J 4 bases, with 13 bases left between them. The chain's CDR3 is CASTVTGFTEAFF. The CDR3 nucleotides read TGTGCCAGCACCGTTACAGGGTTCACTGAAGCTTTCTTT.

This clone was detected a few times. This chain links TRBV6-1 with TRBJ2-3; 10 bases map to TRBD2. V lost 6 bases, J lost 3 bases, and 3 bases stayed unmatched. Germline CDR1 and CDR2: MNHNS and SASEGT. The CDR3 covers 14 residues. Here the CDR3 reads CASSLAGATDTQYF. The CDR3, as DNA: TGTGCCAGCAGCCTAGCGGGAGCGACAGATACGCAGTATTTT.

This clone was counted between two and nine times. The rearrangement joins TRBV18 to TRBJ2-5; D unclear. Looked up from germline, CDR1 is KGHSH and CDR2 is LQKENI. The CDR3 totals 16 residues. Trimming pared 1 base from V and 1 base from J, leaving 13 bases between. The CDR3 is CASSPRGLATQETQYF. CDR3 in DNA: TGTGCCAGCTCACCACGCGGTCTGGCGACCCAAGAGACCCAGTACTTC. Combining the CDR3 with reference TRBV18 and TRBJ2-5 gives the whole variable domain NAGVMQNPRHLVRRRGQEARLRCSPMKGHSHVYWYRQLPEEGLKFMVYLQKENIIDESGMPKERFSAEFPKEGPSILRIQQVVRGDSAAYFCASSPRGLATQETQYFGPGTRLLVL.

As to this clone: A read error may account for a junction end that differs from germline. CDR3 sequence reads: CASTVGSDGEQFF. The CDR3 DNA sequence: TGTGCCAGCACCGTAGGGTCGGATGGTGAGCAGTTCTTC. The chain links TRBV9 to TRBJ2-1; no definite D call. CDR1 is SGDLS and CDR2 is YYNGEE in the germline V gene. The CDR3 is made up of 13 amino acids.